This T cell receptor beta chain was observed in a study of OX40 agonist ivuxolimab in advanced cancers. Study details: Past anti-PD-1, anti-PD-L1 or anti-CTLA-4 therapy was accepted, and roughly 42% had received some.

The CDR3 is 17 residues long. From germline, CDR1 is LGHNT and CDR2 FRNRAP. V was clipped by 6 bases and J by 2 bases, with 19 bases between them. This clone came up a few times. Its antigen is currently unknown. Notes on the study in general: The authors did not determine the antigen specificity of the expanded peripheral T cells. It was also the case that some nonresponders had low normalized T-cell clonal expansion. Dose levels from 0.1 to 3.0 mg/kg saw CD4+ and CD8+ blood T cells expand clonally by week 6.

Libraries were prepared by immunoSEQ multiplex PCR; TCRdb keeps only in-frame clonotypes and omits some of them. The data show tens of thousands of clones, 88% seen once. This TCR was recovered from an adult with an advanced solid tumor such as melanoma, head and neck, liver or kidney cancer. Sequencing was performed on CD4+ or CD8+ T cells sorted from blood, taken in a trial of the OX40 agonist ivuxolimab. V is TRBV12-5 and J is TRBJ2-2, with D tentatively TRBD2 (6 bases). CDR3 loop: CASGRPLGTLNTGELFF. The CDR3, as DNA: TGTGCTAGTGGCCGACCCCTAGGGACTCTCAACACCGGGGAGCTGTTTTTT.